This paragraph covers one T cell receptor beta chain sequence. The antigen it binds to is not known. No much larger clone is present one base from it, and per-base qualities are unavailable. A patient counted as having stable Graves' hyperthyroidism if no progression to ophthalmopathy occurred over 18 months of follow-up. Hyperthyroidism patients were aged 18 to 65 years and newly diagnosed, with disease duration of less than 2 months. Patients with uncontrolled infections, other autoimmune diseases, pregnancy or lactation were excluded. Clinical symptoms, serum thyroxine and TRAb, thyroid ultrasound, and orbital computed tomography formed the basis for the diagnoses. Ficoll-Paque density gradient centrifugation was used to isolate PBMCs from 8 to 10 ml of fresh peripheral blood. Total RNA was extracted with Trizol reagent, and quality was checked on an Agilent 2100 Bioanalyzer. V and J are truncated by 0 bases and 7 bases respectively, leaving an intervening sequence of 11 bases. From the cysteine up to the phenylalanine, the CDR3 has a length of 14 residues. The CDR3 DNA has 42 bases and is translated from base 1. Looking up the germline V gene yields CDR1 SGHRS and CDR2 YFSETQ.

This sample was included in a study of T cells in Graves' hyperthyroidism and ophthalmopathy (dated by TCRdb to about 2019). The study in broad terms: Peripheral blood was sampled at the time of initial diagnosis, prior to any treatment. To identify TCR V-J signatures that set the groups apart, the researchers used a discovery cohort of more than 95 patients, made up of around 40 with Graves' ophthalmopathy and some 56 with stable Graves' hyperthyroidism. Prospective prediction of ophthalmopathy was tested in an independent validation cohort of approximately 19 hyperthyroidism patients and roughly 16 patients who later progressed to ophthalmopathy. The 100 discovery patients were randomly split 7:3 into training and test sets. Thyroid tissue and blood T-cell repertoires from about six Graves' hyperthyroidism patients were also compared in the study. Once sampling was done, hyperthyroidism patients were given methimazole at a starting dose of 30 mg daily, whereas ophthalmopathy patients were given high-dose intravenous methylprednisolone. The paper reports TCR Vbeta CDR3 sequencing of about 140 peripheral blood samples: under 45 ophthalmopathy, 70 to 85 hyperthyroidism and 17 progressor patients.

The TCR beta CDR3 regions were amplified from RNA transcripts. The first round of RT-PCR for the TCR CDR3 was performed with the HTBI primer set and the Qiagen OneStep RT-PCR kit. Libraries were constructed in a second round of multiplex PCR, after which size selection and purification were performed. Sequencing of the libraries was done on an Illumina HiSeq2000 using paired-end 100 bp reads. As for how the authors treated the data: SOAPnuke was used to process the raw data, with reads discarded if the reads contained adapters or uncalled bases, had a mean Phred below 15, or lacked an exact constant-primer or identifier match. High-quality paired reads were merged with COPE v1.2.5, and unique nucleotide sequences were defined as clonotypes. MiTCR v1.1 was used to align the clonotypes against IMGT TRBV, TRBD and TRBJ reference segments. Analysis was restricted to V-J combinations with a frequency above 0.0001, which covered approximately 99% of repertoires. The TCS score was defined as the ratio of F50 (clonal expansion) to E x V (chaos), calculated using BLOSUM62-based TCRdist between CDR3 peptides within each V-J. Welch's t-statistics and random forest reduced approximately 520 V-J features to 10 to 15, which were used in a naive Bayes classifier (R e1071). The similarity between thyroid and blood repertoires was quantified using the Morisita-Horn index. TCRdb applied fastp at Q25 and MiXCR to the public reads, then kept only in-frame beta chains. Each record represents a unique CDR3 protein, reported with the most common genes and DNA among its rows. V and J calls and clone size were set by TCRdb, not the authors. The sample profile shows hundreds of thousands of distinct CDR3 sequences; approximately 40% of them were found once. The top ten clonotypes cover 7.5% to 9.5% of the sample.

Findings and caveats that apply to the study as a whole: No statistical method was used to fix the sample size in advance, and group allocation was not hidden from the investigators. In validation, the model predicted progression to ophthalmopathy with about 71% sensitivity and 72% to 85% specificity, a median of approximately 6.5 months before onset. Most expanded thyroid clonotypes (frequency above 0.001) were also detected in blood, a finding suggesting that blood repertoires may reflect thyroid immune responses. Ophthalmopathy was separated from stable hyperthyroidism by a 13 V-J signature model, with just over 85% sensitivity and approximately 84% specificity obtained in cross-validation and 80%/75% obtained in testing.

The chain uses TRBV5-1 and TRBJ1-5, and possibly TRBD1, on 5 matching bases. The specimen sequenced was blood. The receptor comes from a man younger than 35 with Graves' hyperthyroidism. The DNA sequence is as follows: TGCGCCAGCAGCTTGGAGGCAGGGAGCCAGCCCCAGCATTTT. Translated, this gives CASSLEAGSQPQHF.